This T cell receptor (beta chain) was sequenced during a study of CXCR3-negative and CXCR3-positive naive CD8 T cells. With respect to this clonotype: Its antigen remains unknown.

Study conclusions and caveats: More hydrophobic TRB CDR3s occurred in CXCR3-positive than in CXCR3-negative naive cells. Naive cells used TRBV-TRBJ genes in much the same way whether CXCR3-negative or CXCR3-positive; memory cells did not.

Each TRB cDNA library was prepared by 5' RACE (with UMI labels). TCRdb reprocessed the 5' RACE reads and keeps a single row for each CDR3 protein, giving no DNA. This table holds fewer than 90,000 distinct CDR3 sequences. Germline-derived CDR1 and CDR2 are LGHDT and YNNKEL (reference sequence). The CDR3 spans 15 residues. The chain couples TRBV3-1 to TRBJ2-3. The receptor was isolated from a human donor in good health. Some clones in this sample may be carry-over from other donors' samples. The sample taken for sequencing was naive CXCR3+ CD8+ T cells from blood. Subset here: CD45RO-CCR7+CD27+CD95- naive CD8+ T cells expressing CXCR3 (TNR3+). The CDR3 reads CASSQDLGGTDTQYF.